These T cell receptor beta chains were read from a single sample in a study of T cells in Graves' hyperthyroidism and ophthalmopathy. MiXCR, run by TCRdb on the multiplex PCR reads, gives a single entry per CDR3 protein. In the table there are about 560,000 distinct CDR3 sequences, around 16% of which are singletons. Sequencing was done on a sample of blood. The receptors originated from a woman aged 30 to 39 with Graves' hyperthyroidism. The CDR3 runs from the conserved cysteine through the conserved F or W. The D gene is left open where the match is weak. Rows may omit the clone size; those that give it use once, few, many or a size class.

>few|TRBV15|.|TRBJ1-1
TGTGCCACCAGCACTACCCGGGGGGTCACAAAACAGAACACTGAAGCTTTCTTT
CATSTTRGVTKQNTEAFF
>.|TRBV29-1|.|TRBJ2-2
TGCAGCGTTGAAGGCGGCACCGGGGAGCTGTTTTTT
CSVEGGTGELFF
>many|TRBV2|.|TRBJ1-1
TGTGCCAGCAGTGGTAATAAGAACACTGAAGCTTTCTTT
CASSGNKNTEAFF
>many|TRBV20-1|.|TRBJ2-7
TGCAGTGCCAAGCATATCTACGAGCAGTACTTC
CSAKHIYEQYF
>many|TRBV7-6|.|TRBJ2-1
TGTGCCAGCAGCTTAGCGCATTCAGCGAGCTCCTACAATGAGCAGTTCTTC
CASSLAHSASSYNEQFF
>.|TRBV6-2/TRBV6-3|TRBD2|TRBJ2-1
TGTGCCAGCAGTTACACATTCGGACTAGCGGGAGGGTACAATGAGCAGTTCTTC
CASSYTFGLAGGYNEQFF
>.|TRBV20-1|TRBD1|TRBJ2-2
TGCAGTGCTAGAAAGACAGGGTCAACCGGGGAGCTGTTTTTT
CSARKTGSTGELFF
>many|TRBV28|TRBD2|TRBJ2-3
TGTGCCAGCAGTTTAGATGTGGGAGGGCCAGATACGCAGTATTTT
CASSLDVGGPDTQYF
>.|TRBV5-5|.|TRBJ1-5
TGTGCCAGCAGCCAAGCACCTTATAGCAATCAGCCCCAGCATTTT
CASSQAPYSNQPQHF
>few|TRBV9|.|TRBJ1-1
TGTGCCAGCAGCGCCCGACAGCGGAACACTGAAGCTTTCTTT
CASSARQRNTEAFF
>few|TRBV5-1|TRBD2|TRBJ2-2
TGCGCCAGCAGCACCGGACTAGCGAGGAACACCGGGGAGCTGTTTTTT
CASSTGLARNTGELFF
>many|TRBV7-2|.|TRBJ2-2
TGTGCCAGCAGCGTCCGGGACAAGAACACCGGGGAGCTGTTTTTT
CASSVRDKNTGELFF
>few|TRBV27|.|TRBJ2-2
TGTGCCAGCAGCCCTTACAGGGCTGACACCGGGGAGCTGTTTTTT
CASSPYRADTGELFF
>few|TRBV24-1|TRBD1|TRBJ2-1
TGTGCCACCAGTGATGGGGGACAGGGGGTTGTGAATGAGCAGTTCTTC
CATSDGGQGVVNEQFF
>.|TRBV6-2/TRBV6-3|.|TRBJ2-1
TGTGCCAGCAGTGGAGGGAGTTCCAATGAGCAGTTCTTC
CASSGGSSNEQFF
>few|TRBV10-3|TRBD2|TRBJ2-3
TGTGCCATCAGAGCGGGGCGGACCACAGATACGCAGTATTTT
CAIRAGRTTDTQYF
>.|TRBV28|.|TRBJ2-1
TGTGTCAGCAGTTTCGGGTACAATGAGCAGTTCTTC
CVSSFGYNEQFF
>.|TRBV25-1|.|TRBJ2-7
TGTGCCAGCAGTGAATGGCGCAGGGGTGGATACGAGCAGTACTTC
CASSEWRRGGYEQYF
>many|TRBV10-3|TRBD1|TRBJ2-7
TGTGCCATCAGTGAGTCGATGGGACAGGGATTGGACGAGCAGTACTTC
CAISESMGQGLDEQYF
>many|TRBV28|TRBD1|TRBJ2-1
TGTGCCAGCAGTCCGCGGACAGGGGGTATCAATGAGCAGTTCTTC
CASSPRTGGINEQFF
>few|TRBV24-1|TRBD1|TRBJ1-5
TGTGCCACCAGTGATCCGGGACAGGATGTGCCCCAGCATTTT
CATSDPGQDVPQHF
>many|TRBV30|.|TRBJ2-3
TGTGCCTGGAGTGGGGGCCCAGATACGCAGTATTTT
CAWSGGPDTQYF
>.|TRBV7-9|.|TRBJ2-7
TGTGCCAGCAGCCACAGCGGCGAGCAGTACTTC
CASSHSGEQYF
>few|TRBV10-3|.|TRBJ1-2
TGTGCCATCAGTGAGTCAGCAGGGAATAACTATGGCTACACCTTC
CAISESAGNNYGYTF
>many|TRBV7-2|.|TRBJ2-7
TGTGCCAGCAGCTTAGATAGAACCACCTACGAGCAGTACTTC
CASSLDRTTYEQYF
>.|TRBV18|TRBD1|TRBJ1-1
TGTGCCAGCTCCTTGGACAGGGGGCTTGCTGAAGCTTTCTTT
CASSLDRGLAEAFF
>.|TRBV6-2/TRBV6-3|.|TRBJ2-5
TGTGCCAGCACCAAGAGGGCCCCAGAGACCCAGTACTTC
CASTKRAPETQYF
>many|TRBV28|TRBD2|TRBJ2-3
TGTGCCAGCAGTTTCACCGCCAGTGGGGCGGGAGGGGGCACAGATACGCAGTATTTT
CASSFTASGAGGGTDTQYF
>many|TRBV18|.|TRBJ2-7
TGTGCCAGCTCACCACAGCCCTACGAGCAGTACTTC
CASSPQPYEQYF